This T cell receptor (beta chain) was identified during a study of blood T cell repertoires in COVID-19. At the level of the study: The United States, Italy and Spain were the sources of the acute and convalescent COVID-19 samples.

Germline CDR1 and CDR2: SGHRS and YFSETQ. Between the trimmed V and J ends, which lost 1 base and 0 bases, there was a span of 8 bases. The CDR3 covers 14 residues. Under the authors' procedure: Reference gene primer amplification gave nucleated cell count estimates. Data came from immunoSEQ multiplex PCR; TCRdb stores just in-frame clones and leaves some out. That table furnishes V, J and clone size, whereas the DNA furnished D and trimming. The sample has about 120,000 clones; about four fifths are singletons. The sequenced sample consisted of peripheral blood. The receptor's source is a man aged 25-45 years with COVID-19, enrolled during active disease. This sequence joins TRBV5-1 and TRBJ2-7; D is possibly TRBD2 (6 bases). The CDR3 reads CASSLTSHSYEQYF. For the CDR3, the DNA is TGCGCCAGCAGCTTGACTAGCCACTCCTACGAGCAGTACTTC.